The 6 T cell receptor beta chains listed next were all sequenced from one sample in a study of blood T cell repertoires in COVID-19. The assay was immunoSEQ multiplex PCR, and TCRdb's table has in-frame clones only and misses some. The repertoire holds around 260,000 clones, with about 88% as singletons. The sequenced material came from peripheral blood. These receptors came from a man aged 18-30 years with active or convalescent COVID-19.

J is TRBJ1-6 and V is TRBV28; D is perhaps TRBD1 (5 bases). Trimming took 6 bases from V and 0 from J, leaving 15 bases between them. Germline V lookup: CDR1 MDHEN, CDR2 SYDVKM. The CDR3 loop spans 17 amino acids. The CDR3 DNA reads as TGTGCCAGCAGCCCGGGGCGGGGCACCTCCTATAATTCACCCCTCCACTTT. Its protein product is CASSPGRGTSYNSPLHF.

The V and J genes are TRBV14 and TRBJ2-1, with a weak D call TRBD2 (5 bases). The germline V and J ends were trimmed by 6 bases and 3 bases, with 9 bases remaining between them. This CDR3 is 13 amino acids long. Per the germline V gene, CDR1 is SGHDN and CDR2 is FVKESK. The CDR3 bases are TGTGCCAGCAGGCCGGACTTCTACAATGAGCAGTTCTTC. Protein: CASRPDFYNEQFF.

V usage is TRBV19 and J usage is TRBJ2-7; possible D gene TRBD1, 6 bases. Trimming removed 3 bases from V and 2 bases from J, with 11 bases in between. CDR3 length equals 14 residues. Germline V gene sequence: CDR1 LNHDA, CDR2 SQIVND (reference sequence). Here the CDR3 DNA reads TGTGCCAGTAGTATGTCAACAGGGCCCTACGAGCAGTACTTC. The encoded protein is CASSMSTGPYEQYF. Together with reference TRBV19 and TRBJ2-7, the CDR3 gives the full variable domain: DGGITQSPKYLFRKEGQNVTLSCEQNLNHDAMYWYRQDPGQGLRLIYYSQIVNDFQKGDIAEGYSVSREKKESFPLTVTSAQKNPTAFYLCASSMSTGPYEQYFGPGTRLTVT.

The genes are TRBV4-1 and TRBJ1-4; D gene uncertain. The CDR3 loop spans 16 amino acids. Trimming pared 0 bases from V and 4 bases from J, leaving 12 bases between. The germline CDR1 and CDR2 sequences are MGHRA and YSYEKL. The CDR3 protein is CASSQDPATLNEKLFF. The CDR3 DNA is TGCGCCAGCAGCCAAGATCCTGCCACTCTTAATGAAAAACTGTTTTTT.

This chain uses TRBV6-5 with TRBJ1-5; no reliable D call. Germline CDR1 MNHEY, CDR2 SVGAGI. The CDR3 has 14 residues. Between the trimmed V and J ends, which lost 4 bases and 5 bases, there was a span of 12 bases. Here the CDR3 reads CASSLHVRDQPQHF. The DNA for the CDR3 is TGTGCCAGCAGTTTGCACGTGAGGGATCAGCCCCAGCATTTT.

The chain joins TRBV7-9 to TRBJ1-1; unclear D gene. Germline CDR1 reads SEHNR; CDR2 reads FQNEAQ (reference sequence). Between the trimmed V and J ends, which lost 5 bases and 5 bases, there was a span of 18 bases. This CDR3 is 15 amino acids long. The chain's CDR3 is CASSPPRGGKTEAFF. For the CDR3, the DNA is TGTGCCAGCAGCCCGCCCCGGGGAGGAAAAACTGAAGCTTTCTTT.